What follows describes a single T cell receptor beta chain. The antigen remains undetermined. Germline V lookup: CDR1 MNHEY, CDR2 SMNVEV (reference sequence). Trimming took 8 bases from V and 11 from J, leaving 15 bases between them. CDR3 length equals 11 residues. These data belong to a study of identical twins. Regarding the study as a whole: Out-of-frame beta sequences exhibited a weaker degree of excess twin sharing. In monozygotic twins, models underestimated the sharing of out-of-frame TCR alpha. Conclusions came from cross-sectional statistical analysis, not from following the same donors.

Template switching added a universal primer binding site, and final cDNA carried unique molecular identifiers. One entry per CDR3 protein, called by TCRdb with MiXCR from the 5' RACE reads. Of 450,000 to 650,000 distinct CDR3 sequences listed, roughly 15% are singletons. These same data were also listed under a study on yellow fever vaccine responses in identical twins.

The sequenced sample was CD4+ T cells sorted from blood. The chain is built from TRBV27 and TRBJ1-1; no clear D gene. The sequence was obtained from a woman aged 18-35 years in good health. The CDR3 DNA reads as TGTGCCAGCCACAGTAGAGTCCGGGCTTTCTTT. This sequence encodes CASHSRVRAFF.